The T cell receptor (beta chain) described here comes from a study of T cell responses to AZD1222 COVID-19 vaccine. The CDR3 spans 18 residues. Germline V gene data show CDR1 as LNHDA and CDR2 as SQIVND (reference sequence). V lost 4 bases and J lost 4; bases outside the gene matches: 17. The assay was immunoSEQ multiplex PCR, and TCRdb's table has in-frame clones only and misses some. The sample records some 150,000 clones, 90% to 95% being singletons. Sequenced material: peripheral blood, taken on day 0 of AZD1222 vaccination. The TCR sequence derives from an adult in good health. The chain links TRBV19 to TRBJ2-3; 7 bases map to TRBD1. CDR3 sequence reads: CASSKGANRGMGSDTQYF. The CDR3 coding sequence is TGTGCCAGTAGTAAAGGCGCGAACAGGGGAATGGGGTCAGATACGCAGTATTTT.